This T cell receptor beta chain was obtained from a study of neoadjuvant anti-PD-1 for oral cavity cancer (dated by TCRdb to 2020 to 2023). In the study overall: Before curative-intent surgical resection, most patients were given three to four biweekly doses of nivolumab at 3 mg/kg. Patients without progression received a fourth nivolumab dose around day 43 and underwent definitive surgical resection on days 50-56. Under RECIST 1.1, patients with complete response, partial response or stable disease were classed as responders, and patients with progression were classed as non-responders. A 33% response rate was observed in the parent correlative cohort, in which more than ten patients were included. The investigation overall reported the following: After neoadjuvant nivolumab, non-responders showed significantly higher T cell clonality (Gini index) in PBMCs than responders did. TCR analyses included only a few patients per response group, and the authors called for larger cohorts for validation. Higher pretreatment blood Treg/Th17 ratios correlated with higher pretreatment blood TCRbeta clonality and lower post-treatment tumor TCRbeta clonality.

For deep sequencing, each PBMC sample was run in six replicates, with libraries mostly built from approximately 520 ng of input genomic DNA. The immunoSEQ hsTCRbeta kit was used to prepare TCRbeta libraries, following the manufacturer's instructions. The completed libraries were mixed into a single pool at 3 nM, then sequenced with an Illumina NovaSeq 6000 S4 flow cell. The authors processed their data as follows. The immunoSEQ Analyzer was used for raw data preprocessing and quality control. The analysis was restricted to productive rearrangements, with each unique CDR3 amino acid sequence defining a clonotype. Repertoire clonality was estimated as the Gini-Simpson index, which was computed with the R package tcR. Student's t test was used to compare Gini indices, while Pearson correlation assessed associations with tumor size change. TCRdb mirrors the immuneACCESS table, restricted to in-frame sequences. Some clones are absent from its copies; in checked studies, under half trace to an unresolved V gene, and the reason for the others is unknown. The DNA gave D and trimming, while V, J and clone size come from that table. Here the sample has tens of thousands of clones; under 85% occur a single time. 3% to 3.5% of the sample belongs to the ten largest clones.

The sample holds one count of this clone. It lacks a known antigen. No much larger clonotype is one base removed from it; base qualities were not supplied. In light of the paper, this sample's time point label describes: before neoadjuvant nivolumab. None of the patients had received prior systemic or radiation treatment, and all were newly diagnosed with stage II-IVA oral cavity squamous cell carcinoma. The cohort was composed of patients with HPV-negative, locally advanced oral cavity squamous cell carcinoma. No culture maintenance or expansion was done, as the peripheral blood mononuclear cells went straight to analysis. Samples were obtained from a longitudinal correlative study of a single-arm phase II trial of neoadjuvant nivolumab in oral cavity squamous cell carcinoma. Subject-matched pre- and post-treatment PBMCs and tumors from three responders and three non-responders were subjected to genomic DNA-based TCRbeta sequencing. Peripheral blood mononuclear cells were collected once before nivolumab treatment and again after treatment, at the time of surgery. The Maxwell RSC DNA from Cells kit was used to extract genomic DNA from PBMCs.

Its CDR3 holds 15 amino acids, cysteine through phenylalanine. Only the CDR3 DNA is retained, 45 bases long and in frame from the first base. Based on the germline V gene, the CDR1 and CDR2 sequences are KGHSH and LQKENI. V and J are truncated by 3 bases and 7 bases respectively, leaving an intervening sequence of 16 bases. This material consisted of PBMCs, taken before nivolumab (anti-PD-1) treatment. The chain was built from TRBV18 and TRBJ2-1; a tentative D match to TRBD1 spans 5 bases. The source of this sequence is a person aged 40 to 85 with oral cavity squamous cell carcinoma. The CDR3 loop reads CASSPTRQGVNEQFF. The nucleotides are TGTGCCAGCTCACCTACCCGGCAGGGCGTGAATGAGCAGTTCTTC. Supplemented by the reference TRBV18 and TRBJ2-1 proteins around the CDR3, the complete variable domain is NAGVMQNPRHLVRRRGQEARLRCSPMKGHSHVYWYRQLPEEGLKFMVYLQKENIIDESGMPKERFSAEFPKEGPSILRIQQVVRGDSAAYFCASSPTRQGVNEQFFGPGTRLTVL.